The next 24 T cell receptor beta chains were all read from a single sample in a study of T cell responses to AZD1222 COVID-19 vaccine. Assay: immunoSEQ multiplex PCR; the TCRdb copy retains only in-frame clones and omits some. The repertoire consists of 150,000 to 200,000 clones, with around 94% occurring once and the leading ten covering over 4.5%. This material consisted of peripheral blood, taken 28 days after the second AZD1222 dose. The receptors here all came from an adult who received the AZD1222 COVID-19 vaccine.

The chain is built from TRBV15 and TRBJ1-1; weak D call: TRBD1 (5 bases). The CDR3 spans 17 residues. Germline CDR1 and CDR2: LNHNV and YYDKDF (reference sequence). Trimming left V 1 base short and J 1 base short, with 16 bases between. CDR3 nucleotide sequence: TGTGCCACCAGCAGAGTGGGGTGGGGGTTTGGGAACACTGAAGCTTTCTTT. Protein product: CATSRVGWGFGNTEAFF.

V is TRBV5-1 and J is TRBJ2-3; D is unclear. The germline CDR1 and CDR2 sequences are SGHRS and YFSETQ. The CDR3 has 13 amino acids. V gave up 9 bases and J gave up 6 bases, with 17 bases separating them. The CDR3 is CATSDLGGDTQYF. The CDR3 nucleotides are TGCGCCACCTCGGACCTGGGTGGGGATACGCAGTATTTT.

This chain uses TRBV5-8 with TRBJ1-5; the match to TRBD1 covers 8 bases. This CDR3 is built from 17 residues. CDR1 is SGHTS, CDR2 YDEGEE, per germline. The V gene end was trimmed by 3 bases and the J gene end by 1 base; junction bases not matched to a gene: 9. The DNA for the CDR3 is TGTGCCAGCAGCTCCGGCAGGGGGCCTATGAGCAATCAGCCCCAGCATTTT. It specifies CASSSGRGPMSNQPQHF.

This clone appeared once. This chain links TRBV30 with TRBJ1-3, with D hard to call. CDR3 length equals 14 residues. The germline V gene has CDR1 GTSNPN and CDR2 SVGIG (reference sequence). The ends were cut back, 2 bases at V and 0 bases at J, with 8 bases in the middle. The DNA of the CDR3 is TGTGCCTGGAGTATAGGGAACTCTGGAAACACCATATATTTT. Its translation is CAWSIGNSGNTIYF.

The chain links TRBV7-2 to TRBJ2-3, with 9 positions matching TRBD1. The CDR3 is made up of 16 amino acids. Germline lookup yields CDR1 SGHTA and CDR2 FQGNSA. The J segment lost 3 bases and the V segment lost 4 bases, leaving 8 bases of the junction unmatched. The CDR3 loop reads CASSSASGTGTDTQYF. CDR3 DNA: TGTGCCAGCAGCTCCGCATCCGGGACAGGGACAGATACGCAGTATTTT.

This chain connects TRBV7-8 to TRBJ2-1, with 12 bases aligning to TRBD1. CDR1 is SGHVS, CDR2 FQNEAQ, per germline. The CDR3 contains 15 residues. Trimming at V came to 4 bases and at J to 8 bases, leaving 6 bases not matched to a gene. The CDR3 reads CASSYRDRGLDEQFF. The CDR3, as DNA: TGTGCCAGCAGCTACCGGGACAGGGGGCTAGATGAGCAGTTCTTC.

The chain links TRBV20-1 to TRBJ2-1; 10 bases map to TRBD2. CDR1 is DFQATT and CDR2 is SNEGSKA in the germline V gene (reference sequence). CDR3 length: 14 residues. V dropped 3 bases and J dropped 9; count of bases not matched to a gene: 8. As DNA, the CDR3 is TGCAGTGCTAGTAGACTAGCGGGTTTTTCTGAGCAGTTCTTC. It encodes CSASRLAGFSEQFF.

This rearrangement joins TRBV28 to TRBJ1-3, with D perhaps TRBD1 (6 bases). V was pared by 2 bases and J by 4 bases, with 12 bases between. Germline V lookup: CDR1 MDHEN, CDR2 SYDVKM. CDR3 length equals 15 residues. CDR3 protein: CASSLKQGAGNTIYF. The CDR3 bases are TGTGCCAGCAGTTTAAAACAGGGTGCCGGAAACACCATATATTTT.

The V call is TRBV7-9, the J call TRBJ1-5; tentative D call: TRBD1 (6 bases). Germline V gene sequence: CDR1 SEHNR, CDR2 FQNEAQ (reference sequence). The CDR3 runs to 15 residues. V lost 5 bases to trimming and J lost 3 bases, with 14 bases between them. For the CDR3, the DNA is TGTGCCAGCAGCCCATCAGGGGTCTACAATCAGCCCCAGCATTTT. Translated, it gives CASSPSGVYNQPQHF.

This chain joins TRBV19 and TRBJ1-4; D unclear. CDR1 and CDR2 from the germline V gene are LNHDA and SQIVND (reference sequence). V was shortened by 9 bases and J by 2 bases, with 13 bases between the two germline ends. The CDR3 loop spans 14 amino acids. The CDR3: CASSLLGTNEKLFF. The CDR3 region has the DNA TGTGCCAGCTCTCTTCTAGGGACTAATGAAAAACTGTTTTTT.

The CDR3 DNA reads as TGTGCCAGCAGCTCCCAGGGGGTGAGCAATCAGCCCCAGCATTTT. Translated, it gives CASSSQGVSNQPQHF. V usage is TRBV5-4 and J usage is TRBJ1-5; 7 bases agree with TRBD1. Germline trimming cut 3 bases from V and 1 base from J; bases unmatched to any gene: 4. Germline assignment: CDR1 SGHNT and CDR2 YYREEE (reference sequence). This CDR3 is 15 amino acids long.

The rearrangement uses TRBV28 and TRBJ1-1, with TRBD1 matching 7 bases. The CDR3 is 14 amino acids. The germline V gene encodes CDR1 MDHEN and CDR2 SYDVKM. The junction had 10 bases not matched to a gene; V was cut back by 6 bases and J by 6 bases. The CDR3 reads CASRSPTGAAEAFF. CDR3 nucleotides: TGTGCCAGCAGGTCTCCTACAGGGGCGGCTGAAGCTTTCTTT.

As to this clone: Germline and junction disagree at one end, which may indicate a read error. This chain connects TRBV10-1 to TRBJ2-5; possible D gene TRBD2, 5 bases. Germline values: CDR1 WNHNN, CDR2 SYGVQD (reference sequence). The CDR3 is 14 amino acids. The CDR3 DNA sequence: TGCGCCGGCAGCACGAGAGGGTACCAAGAGACCCAGTACTTC. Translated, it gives CAGSTRGYQETQYF.

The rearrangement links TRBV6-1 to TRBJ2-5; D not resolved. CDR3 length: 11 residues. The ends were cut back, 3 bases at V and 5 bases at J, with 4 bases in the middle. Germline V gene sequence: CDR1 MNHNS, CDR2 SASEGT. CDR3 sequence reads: CASSDRETQYF. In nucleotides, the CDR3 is TGTGCCAGCAGTGACAGGGAGACCCAGTACTTC.

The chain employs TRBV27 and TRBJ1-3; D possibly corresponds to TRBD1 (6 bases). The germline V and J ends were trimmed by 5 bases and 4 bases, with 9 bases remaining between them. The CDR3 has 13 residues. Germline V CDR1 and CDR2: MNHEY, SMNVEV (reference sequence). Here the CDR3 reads CASSRGLGNTIYF. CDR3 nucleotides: TGTGCCAGCAGTCGGGGGCTAGGAAACACCATATATTTT.

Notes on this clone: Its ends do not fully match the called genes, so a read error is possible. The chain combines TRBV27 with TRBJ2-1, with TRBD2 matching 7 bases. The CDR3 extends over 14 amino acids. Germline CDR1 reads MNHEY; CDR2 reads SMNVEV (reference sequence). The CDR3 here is CASSKIAGYNGQFF. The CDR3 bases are TGTGCCAGCAGTAAAATAGCGGGCTACAATGGGCAGTTCTTC.

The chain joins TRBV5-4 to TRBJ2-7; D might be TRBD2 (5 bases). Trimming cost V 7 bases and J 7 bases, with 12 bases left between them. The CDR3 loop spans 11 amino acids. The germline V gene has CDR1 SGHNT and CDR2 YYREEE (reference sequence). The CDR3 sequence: CASSLSGEQYF. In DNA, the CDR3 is TGTGCCAGCTCGCTCTCGGGGGAGCAGTACTTC.

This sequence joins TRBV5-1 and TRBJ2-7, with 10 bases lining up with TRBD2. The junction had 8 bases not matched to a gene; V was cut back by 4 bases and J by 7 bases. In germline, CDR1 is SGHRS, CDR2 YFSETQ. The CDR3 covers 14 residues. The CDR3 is CASSNGGLADEQYF. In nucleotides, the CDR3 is TGCGCCAGCAGCAACGGCGGACTAGCGGATGAGCAGTACTTC.

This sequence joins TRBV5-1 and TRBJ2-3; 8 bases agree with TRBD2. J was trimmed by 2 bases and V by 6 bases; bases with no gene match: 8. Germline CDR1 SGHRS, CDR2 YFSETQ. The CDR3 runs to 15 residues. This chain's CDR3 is CASKTAAGDTDTQYF. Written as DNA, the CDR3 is TGCGCCAGCAAAACGGCAGCGGGAGACACAGATACGCAGTATTTT.

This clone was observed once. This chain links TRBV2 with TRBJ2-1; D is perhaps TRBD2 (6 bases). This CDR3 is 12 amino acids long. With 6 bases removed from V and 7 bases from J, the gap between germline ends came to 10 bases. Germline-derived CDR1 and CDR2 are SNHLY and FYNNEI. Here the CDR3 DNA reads TGTGCCAGCAGGCGCGGAGGGAATGAGCAGTTCTTC. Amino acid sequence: CASRRGGNEQFF.

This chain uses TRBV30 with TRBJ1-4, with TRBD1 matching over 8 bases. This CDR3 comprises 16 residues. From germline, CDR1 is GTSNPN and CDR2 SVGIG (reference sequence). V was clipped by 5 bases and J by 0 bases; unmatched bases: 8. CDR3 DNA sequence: TGTGCCTGGCTCACCGGGACAGGAACAACTAATGAAAAACTGTTTTTT. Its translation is CAWLTGTGTTNEKLFF. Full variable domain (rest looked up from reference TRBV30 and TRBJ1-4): SQTIHQWPATLVQPVGSPLSLECTVEGTSNPNLYWYRQAAGRGLQLLFYSVGIGQISSEVPQNLSASRPQDRQFILSSKKLLLSDSGFYLCAWLTGTGTTNEKLFFGSGTQLSVL.

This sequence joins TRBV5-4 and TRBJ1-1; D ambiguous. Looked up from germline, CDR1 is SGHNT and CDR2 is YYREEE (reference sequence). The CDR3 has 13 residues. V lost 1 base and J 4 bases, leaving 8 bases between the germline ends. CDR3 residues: CASSLREGTEAFF. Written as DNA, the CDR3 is TGTGCCAGCAGCTTGAGGGAGGGCACTGAAGCTTTCTTT.

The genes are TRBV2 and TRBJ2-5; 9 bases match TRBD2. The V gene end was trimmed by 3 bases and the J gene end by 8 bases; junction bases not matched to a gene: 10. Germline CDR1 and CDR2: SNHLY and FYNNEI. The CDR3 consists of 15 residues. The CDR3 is CASSDPSGIPGTQYF. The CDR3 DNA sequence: TGTGCCAGCAGTGATCCTAGCGGGATCCCGGGAACCCAGTACTTC.

CDR3 loop: CASSIPTAGGYQETQYF. The CDR3 region has the DNA TGTGCCAGTAGTATCCCCACGGCGGGAGGTTACCAAGAGACCCAGTACTTC. V is TRBV19 and J is TRBJ2-5; 8 bases fit TRBD2. Germline V CDR1 and CDR2: LNHDA, SQIVND (reference sequence). The CDR3 totals 17 residues. The junction had 9 bases not matched to a gene; V was cut back by 3 bases and J by 0 bases.